The next 22 T cell receptor beta chains were all read from a single sample in a study of T cells in Graves' hyperthyroidism and ophthalmopathy. From RNA transcripts, TCR beta CDR3 regions were amplified. With the HTBI primer set, the TCR CDR3 went through a first round of RT-PCR. TCRdb fed the multiplex PCR reads into MiXCR, producing one record per CDR3 protein. The table lists about 710,000 distinct CDR3 sequences, roughly 15% of them singletons, with under 10% in the top ten. Input material: blood. These receptors were collected from a man younger than 35 with Graves' hyperthyroidism.

This clonotype appeared a few times. V usage is TRBV5-6 and J usage is TRBJ1-2, with a weak D call TRBD1 (5 bases). The CDR3 is 15 residues long. V lost 3 bases and J 8 bases, leaving 20 bases between the germline ends. Germline V gene sequence: CDR1 SGHDT, CDR2 YYEEEE. Here the CDR3 reads CASSSPRGGWKGYTF. The CDR3 DNA follows: TGTGCCAGCAGCTCCCCCCGCGGGGGATGGAAGGGCTACACCTTC.

The sample holds many counts of this clonotype. The chain uses TRBV12-3 or TRBV12-4 and TRBJ2-2; D remains ambiguous. The CDR3 extends over 15 amino acids. The germline V and J ends were trimmed by 2 bases and 5 bases, with 12 bases remaining between them. CDR3 sequence: CASSLKATGTGELFF. In DNA, the CDR3 is TGTGCCAGCAGTTTAAAGGCCACGGGTACCGGGGAGCTGTTTTTT.

This clonotype was detected ten times or more. The chain has TRBV28 and TRBJ2-7; no clear D gene. V was cut by 8 bases and J by 4 bases, with 12 bases left in between. Germline values: CDR1 MDHEN, CDR2 SYDVKM. The CDR3 extends over 12 amino acids. The CDR3 loop reads CASGLTDYEQYF. CDR3 DNA sequence: TGTGCCAGCGGATTAACCGATTACGAGCAGTACTTC.

The J gene is TRBJ2-1, the V gene TRBV7-6, with D uncertain. CDR3 size: 15 residues. Germline V gives CDR1 SGHVS, CDR2 FNYEAQ. The V end was cut by 1 base, the J end by 2 bases, with 9 bases between. The CDR3 DNA reads TGTGCCAGCAGCTTAGGGGTACTAACCTACAATGAGCAGTTCTTC. It is translated as CASSLGVLTYNEQFF.

CDR3 DNA sequence: TGTGCCAGCAGTTCCAGACTAGCGGGAGCTTCTGGGGCCAACGTCCTGACTTTC. This encodes CASSSRLAGASGANVLTF. This sequence joins TRBV12-3 or TRBV12-4 and TRBJ2-6; 12 positions match TRBD2. The CDR3 contains 18 residues. The ends lost 4 bases at V and 1 base at J; junction bases unmatched: 5.

This clonotype was counted a few times. The genes are TRBV28 and TRBJ2-5; the D is unclear. Trimming stripped 2 bases from V and 2 bases from J, with 9 bases between. Germline V gene sequence: CDR1 MDHEN, CDR2 SYDVKM. The CDR3 contains 14 residues. The chain's CDR3 is CASSLRQIQETQYF. CDR3 nucleotide sequence: TGTGCCAGCAGTTTAAGGCAAATTCAAGAGACCCAGTACTTC.

The sample holds a few counts of this clonotype. The V call is TRBV7-9, the J call TRBJ2-2; perhaps TRBD1 as D (6 bases). The germline V gene has CDR1 SEHNR and CDR2 FQNEAQ (reference sequence). V was clipped by 5 bases and J by 4 bases, with 17 bases between them. The CDR3 runs 16 residues. CDR3 nucleotide sequence: TGTGCCAGCAGCCTCCCGGGGCAGGGGAGCACCGGGGAGCTGTTTTTT. It yields the protein CASSLPGQGSTGELFF.

This clonotype has a handful of counts. The J gene is TRBJ2-5, the V gene TRBV20-1; D may be TRBD1 or TRBD2 (7 bases each). Germline loops: CDR1 DFQATT, CDR2 SNEGSKA (reference sequence). The CDR3 totals 15 residues. Trimming took 6 bases from V and 5 from J, leaving 22 bases between them. The chain's CDR3 is CSASEGGGTWETQYF. In DNA, the CDR3 is TGCAGTGCATCCGAGGGAGGGGGCACGTGGGAGACCCAGTACTTC.

The CDR3 DNA follows: TGTGCCAGCAGCGTAGGGACAGGGATAAGCTATGGCTACACCTTC. Its translation is CASSVGTGISYGYTF. The chain combines TRBV9 with TRBJ1-2, with 8 bases identical to TRBD1. The germline CDR1 and CDR2 sequences are SGDLS and YYNGEE. The CDR3 contains 15 residues. With V trimmed by 0 bases and J by 4 bases, 5 bases remained unmatched. Combining the CDR3 with reference TRBV9 and TRBJ1-2 gives the whole variable domain DSGVTQTPKHLITATGQRVTLRCSPRSGDLSVYWYQQSLDQGLQFLIQYYNGEERAKGNILERFSAQQFPDLHSELNLSSLELGDSALYFCASSVGTGISYGYTFGSGTRLTVV.

This clonotype was picked up a small number of times. This chain connects TRBV4-1 to TRBJ2-1, with 10 nucleotides matching TRBD1. Germline V gene data show CDR1 as MGHRA and CDR2 as YSYEKL. The CDR3 is 18 amino acids. J lost 3 bases, V lost 3 bases, and 11 bases had no gene match. CDR3 region: CASSQIGTGAKGYNEQFF. Written as DNA, the CDR3 is TGCGCCAGCAGCCAGATCGGGACAGGGGCAAAAGGCTACAATGAGCAGTTCTTC.

At least ten counts were recorded for this clonotype. The CDR3 protein is CASSLKSQGGYNQPQHF. CDR3 coding DNA: TGTGCCAGCAGTTTAAAATCCCAGGGGGGCTACAATCAGCCCCAGCATTTT. The chain is built from TRBV27 and TRBJ1-5, with 7 bases identical to TRBD1. J gave up 3 bases and V 2 bases, and 10 bases lay outside the gene matches. The CDR3 runs 17 residues. Germline V gives CDR1 MNHEY, CDR2 SMNVEV (reference sequence).

The rearrangement uses TRBV7-9 and TRBJ2-4, with unresolved D. The CDR3 sequence is 11 residues long. Germline V gives CDR1 SEHNR, CDR2 FQNEAQ (reference sequence). V was cut by 2 bases and J by 9 bases, with 5 bases left in between. CDR3 region: CASSLYSIQYF. As DNA, the CDR3 is TGTGCCAGCAGCTTATACAGCATTCAGTACTTC.

V is TRBV20-1 and J is TRBJ2-2; D is possibly TRBD2 (6 bases). Trimming cost V 6 bases and J 3 bases, with 14 bases left between them. Germline assignment: CDR1 DFQATT and CDR2 SNEGSKA (reference sequence). The CDR3 totals 14 residues. CDR3 nucleotides: TGCAGTGCCATATCCGGGGGTGACACCGGGGAGCTGTTTTTT. Protein sequence: CSAISGGDTGELFF.

This clonotype was observed a handful of times. The chain couples TRBV6-2 or TRBV6-3 to TRBJ2-1; weak D call: TRBD2 (5 bases). Germline CDR1 and CDR2: MNHEY and SVGEGT. V was clipped by 5 bases and J by 2 bases, with 10 bases between them. CDR3 size: 14 residues. CDR3 amino acids: CASSPYGAYNEQFF. For the CDR3, the DNA is TGTGCCAGCAGTCCGTACGGGGCCTACAATGAGCAGTTCTTC.

The rearrangement links TRBV19 to TRBJ2-5, with D perhaps TRBD1 or TRBD2 (5 bases each). CDR1 is LNHDA, CDR2 SQIVND, per germline (reference sequence). V shed 3 bases and J shed 3 bases, with 8 bases lying between them. CDR3 length: 13 residues. CDR3 DNA: TGTGCCAGTAGTATTAGGGACGAAGAGACCCAGTACTTC. Translated: CASSIRDEETQYF.

This chain links TRBV19 with TRBJ1-6, with a tentative D call TRBD1 (5 bases). V was clipped by 7 bases and J by 10 bases, with 17 bases between them. This CDR3 region has 14 residues. Germline V gene lookup returns CDR1 LNHDA and CDR2 SQIVND (reference sequence). The CDR3 DNA sequence: TGTGCCAGTACCCTTGGGACGAGCTACTCACCCCTCCACTTT. The encoded protein is CASTLGTSYSPLHF. The whole variable domain, filled in from reference TRBV19 and TRBJ1-6, reads DGGITQSPKYLFRKEGQNVTLSCEQNLNHDAMYWYRQDPGQGLRLIYYSQIVNDFQKGDIAEGYSVSREKKESFPLTVTSAQKNPTAFYLCASTLGTSYSPLHFGNGTRLTVT.

The sample holds many counts of this clonotype. This chain joins TRBV11-2 and TRBJ1-1; D is possibly TRBD1 (5 bases). Trimming removed 4 bases from V and 2 bases from J, with 17 bases in between. The germline CDR1 and CDR2 sequences are SGHAT and FQNNGV. This CDR3 spans 16 amino acids. As DNA, the CDR3 is TGTGCCAGCAGCTCCGGTACGACAGTTTTAAACACTGAAGCTTTCTTT. It specifies CASSSGTTVLNTEAFF. Filled out from reference TRBV11-2 and TRBJ1-1, the complete variable domain reads EAGVAQSPRYKIIEKRQSVAFWCNPISGHATLYWYQQILGQGPKLLIQFQNNGVVDDSQLPKDRFSAERLKGVDSTLKIQPAKLEDSAVYLCASSSGTTVLNTEAFFGQGTRLTVV.

This clonotype has at least ten counts. An end of the junction differs from the germline gene, which may be a read error. The rearrangement joins TRBV3-1 to TRBJ1-1; no definite D call. CDR3 length: 11 amino acids. Germline CDR1 and CDR2: LGHDT and YNNKEL (reference sequence). This CDR3 is CASTQDTEAFF. In DNA form, the CDR3 reads TGTGCCAGCACCCAAGACACTGAAGCTTTCTTT.

This clonotype was detected only a few times. The chain joins TRBV25-1 to TRBJ2-7; the D is unclear. The CDR3 sequence is 15 residues long. The V and J ends lost 3 bases and 0 bases respectively, with 12 bases between them. The germline V gene encodes CDR1 MGHDK and CDR2 SYGVNS. The CDR3 DNA is TGTGCCAGCAGTGACCCCGCAGAGAGCTCCTACGAGCAGTACTTC. Amino acid sequence: CASSDPAESSYEQYF.

This clonotype was detected a few times. This rearrangement joins TRBV7-2 to TRBJ1-2, with 8 positions matching TRBD1. This CDR3 contains 15 residues. Trimming removed 5 bases from V and 8 bases from J; junction bases left unmatched: 13. Germline CDR1 reads SGHTA; CDR2 reads FQGNSA. As DNA, the CDR3 is TGTGCCAGCAGCCTACTGATGGGACAGGTCGGCGGCTACACCTTC. Translation gives CASSLLMGQVGGYTF.

In its sample, this clonotype was seen many times. The chain combines TRBV7-2 with TRBJ2-7, with 8 positions matching TRBD2. This CDR3 is built from 15 residues. CDR1 is SGHTA and CDR2 is FQGNSA in the germline V gene. After removal of 2 bases from V and 6 bases from J, the junction contained 9 bases not matched to a gene. The CDR3 DNA sequence: TGTGCCAGCAGCTTAATTGGGACTAGTCTTTCCGAGCAGTACTTC. Its translation is CASSLIGTSLSEQYF.

The chain combines TRBV20-1 with TRBJ2-3; D gene ambiguous. The V gene's germline CDR1 is DFQATT and CDR2 SNEGSKA (reference sequence). Trimming cost V 3 bases and J 5 bases, with 12 bases left between them. The CDR3 has 13 amino acids. The CDR3 loop is CSARLGYRDTQYF. As DNA, the CDR3 is TGCAGTGCTAGGTTAGGGTATCGAGATACGCAGTATTTT.